This T cell receptor beta chain was obtained from a study of T cells in Graves' hyperthyroidism and ophthalmopathy. This CDR3 contains 13 residues. V dropped 4 bases and J dropped 7 bases, with 11 bases sitting between them. The germline V gene has CDR1 SGHRS and CDR2 YFSETQ. Uncontrolled infection, other autoimmune disease, pregnancy or lactation excluded patients. Fresh peripheral blood, 7.5 to 10 ml, was the source of the PBMCs. The table lists this clonotype with a few counts. RNA transcripts served as the template for amplifying TCR beta CDR3 regions. First-round RT-PCR of the TCR CDR3 relied on the HTBI primer set. Each CDR3 protein gets one entry after TCRdb re-called the multiplex PCR reads with MiXCR. This sample has about 420,000 distinct CDR3 sequences, with about a sixth found just once.

The sample taken for sequencing was blood. This chain uses TRBV5-1 with TRBJ1-4, with D maybe TRBD1 (6 bases). The source is a woman between 18 and 29 years old with Graves' hyperthyroidism. The chain's CDR3 is CASSEQGSEKLFF. The CDR3 coding sequence is TGCGCCAGCAGCGAACAGGGTTCTGAAAAACTGTTTTTT.